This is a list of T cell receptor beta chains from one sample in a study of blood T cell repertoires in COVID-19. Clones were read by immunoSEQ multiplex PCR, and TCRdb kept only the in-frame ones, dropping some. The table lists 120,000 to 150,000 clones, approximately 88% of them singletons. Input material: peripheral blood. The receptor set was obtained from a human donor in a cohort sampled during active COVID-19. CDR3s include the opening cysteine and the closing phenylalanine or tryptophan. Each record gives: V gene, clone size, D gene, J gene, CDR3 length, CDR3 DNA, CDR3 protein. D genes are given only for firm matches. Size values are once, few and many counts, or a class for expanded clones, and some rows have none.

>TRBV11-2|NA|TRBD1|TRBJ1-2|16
TGTGCCAGCAGCTTACACCGGGACAGGGTCAACTATGGCTACACCTTC
CASSLHRDRVNYGYTF
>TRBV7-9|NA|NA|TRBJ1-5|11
TGTGCCAGCAGCGGCGGGGGTCTCCAGCATTTT
CASSGGGLQHF
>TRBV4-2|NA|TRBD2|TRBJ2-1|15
TGTGCCAGCAGCCAAGAGACTAGCGGTTTCAATGAGCAGTTCTTC
CASSQETSGFNEQFF
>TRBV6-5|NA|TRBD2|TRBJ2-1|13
TGTGCCAGCAGAACCAGCGGGAGAAATGAGCAGTTCTTC
CASRTSGRNEQFF
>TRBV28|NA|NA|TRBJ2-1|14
TGTGCCAGCAGATCCTTATCACAGGGTGATGAGCAGTTCTTC
CASRSLSQGDEQFF
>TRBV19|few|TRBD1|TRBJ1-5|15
TGTGCCAGTAGTCCCCGGACAGGGGGCCATCAGCCCCAGCATTTT
CASSPRTGGHQPQHF
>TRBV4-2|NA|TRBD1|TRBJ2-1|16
TGTGCCAGCAGCCGAGGGACAGCGAGCTCCTACAATGAGCAGTTCTTC
CASSRGTASSYNEQFF
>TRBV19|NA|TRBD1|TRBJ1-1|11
TGTGCCAGTAGACAGGGGGCGAGGGCTTTCTTT
CASRQGARAFF
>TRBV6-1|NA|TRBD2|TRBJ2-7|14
TGTGCCAGCAGTGATATGGGACTACCCTACGAGCAGTACTTC
CASSDMGLPYEQYF
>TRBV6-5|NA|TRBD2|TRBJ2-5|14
TGTGCCAGCAGTTACGGAGCGGGAAAAGAGACCCAGTACTTC
CASSYGAGKETQYF
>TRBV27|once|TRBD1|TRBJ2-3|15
TGTGCCAGCAGCCTAGGGACAGGGGTGGCAGATACGCAGTATTTT
CASSLGTGVADTQYF
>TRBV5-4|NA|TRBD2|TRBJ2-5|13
TGTGCCAGCAGACCTGGACTAGCAGAGACCCAGTACTTC
CASRPGLAETQYF
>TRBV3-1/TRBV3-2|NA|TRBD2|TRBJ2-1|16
TGTGCCAGCAGCCAAGATGCACTAGCGGGAGAAGGCGAGCAGTTCTTC
CASSQDALAGEGEQFF
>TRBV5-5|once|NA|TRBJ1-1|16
TGTGCCAGCAGCCCCGAGGCAGCGTTCTCTAACACTGAAGCTTTCTTT
CASSPEAAFSNTEAFF
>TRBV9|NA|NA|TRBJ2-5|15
TGTGCCAGCAGCCCGGGTCGGGGGTTCCAAGAGACCCAGTACTTC
CASSPGRGFQETQYF
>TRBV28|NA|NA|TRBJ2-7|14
TGTGCCAGCAGCGACAGGAAAAGCTCCTACGAGCAGTACTTC
CASSDRKSSYEQYF
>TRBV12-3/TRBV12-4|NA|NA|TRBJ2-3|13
TGTGCCAGCAGCCCGACTACCACAGATACGCAGTATTTT
CASSPTTTDTQYF
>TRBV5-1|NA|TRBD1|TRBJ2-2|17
TGCGCCAGCAGCCTCCCTCTAGGGGGCGGCGGGACCGGGGAGCTGTTTTTT
CASSLPLGGGGTGELFF
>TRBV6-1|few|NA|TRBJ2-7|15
TGTGCCAGCAGTGAAGTGTTGGCAGGGGAATACGAGCAGTACTTC
CASSEVLAGEYEQYF
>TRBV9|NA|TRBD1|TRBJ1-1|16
TGTGCCAGCAGCGTAGGAAGGACAGGCGAGAACACTGAAGCTTTCTTT
CASSVGRTGENTEAFF
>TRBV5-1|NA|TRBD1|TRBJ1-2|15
TGCGCCAGCAGCTTAACACAGGGGGCTCAAAGTGGCTACACCTTC
CASSLTQGAQSGYTF
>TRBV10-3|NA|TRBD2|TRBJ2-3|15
TGTGCCATCAGTGGAGGAGCGGGGCCCACAGATACGCAGTATTTT
CAISGGAGPTDTQYF
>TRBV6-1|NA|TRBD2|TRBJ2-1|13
TGTGCCAGCGTGGCGGGAGGGTACAATGAGCAGTTCTTC
CASVAGGYNEQFF
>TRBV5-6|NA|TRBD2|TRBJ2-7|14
TGTGCCAGCAGCTTACTAGCGGGGCCTGACGAGCAGTACTTC
CASSLLAGPDEQYF
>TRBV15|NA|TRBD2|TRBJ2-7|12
TGTGCCACCAGCGGCGGGGGGGACGAGCAGTACTTC
CATSGGGDEQYF
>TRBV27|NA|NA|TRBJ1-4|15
TGTGCCAGCACCGACCCCCAGGACAGTAGTGAAAAACTGTTTTTT
CASTDPQDSSEKLFF
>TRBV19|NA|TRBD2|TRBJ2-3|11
TGTGCCACTTCCGGGGGGGATACGCAGTATTTT
CATSGGDTQYF
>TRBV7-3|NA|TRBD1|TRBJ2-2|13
TGTGCCAGCAGCTTAGACAGGGACGGGGAGCTGTTTTTT
CASSLDRDGELFF
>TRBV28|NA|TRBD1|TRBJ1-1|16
TGTGCCAGCACCCCAGGAGGGGGCAGGGTGAACACTGAAGCTTTCTTT
CASTPGGGRVNTEAFF
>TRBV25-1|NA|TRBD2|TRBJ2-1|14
TGTGCCAGCAGTGCCTTCGGCGGGAGAACCGAGCAGTTCTTC
CASSAFGGRTEQFF
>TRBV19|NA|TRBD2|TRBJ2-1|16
TGTGCCAGTAGTACTCTAGCGGGAGGGCCGGGGAATGAGCAGTTCTTC
CASSTLAGGPGNEQFF